This entry is about one T cell receptor (beta chain). The antigen it binds to is not known. No qualities accompany the bases; no much larger clone lies one base away. This specimen belongs to a study of blood T cell repertoires in COVID-19 (TCRdb year 2020). For the wider study: The collaborator samples originated in the United States, Italy and Spain and spanned the acute and convalescent phases of COVID-19. The prospective study material was composed of cDNA or gDNA derived from T cells, B-cell-depleted T cells, or PBMCs. The dataset comprised deeply sampled blood TCRbeta repertoires from subjects exposed to, actively infected with, or recovered from COVID-19. The repertoires were released in a freely available public database intended as a resource for research on the immune response to SARS-CoV-2. The samples were drawn from two sources: the first 160 participants of the ongoing ImmuneRACE study, and 1,200 or so subjects contributed by 6 global collaborators. A de-identified subject ID, COVID-19 status, age in years and sex were almost always included in the sample metadata. HLA class I and class II types, where available, came from metadata supplied by the sample provider rather than from assay-based typing. The research as a whole found: The amount of clinical and demographic metadata varied by source and participant and was provided uncurated.

TCRbeta CDR3 regions were amplified from genomic DNA by means of the immunoSEQ Assay, a bias-controlled multiplex PCR. The study's own analysis went as follows. Within the assay, amplification of reference gene primers was used to estimate how many nucleated cells each sample contained. To quantify the absolute abundance of each unique TCRbeta CDR3 rearrangement, sequence reads were collapsed and filtered. Productive Simpson clonality was computed per sample as the square root of Simpson's diversity index over productive rearrangements. Entries here come from immuneACCESS through TCRdb and include only in-frame sequences with V and J called. Some clones fail to appear in such tables; in the studies checked, an unresolved V gene covers under half of the shortfall, and the cause of the remainder is unknown. V and J calls and clone size are copied from that table; D and trimming were computed from the DNA. For this sample the table gives fewer than 200,000 clones, of which approximately 85% were detected only once. Roughly 7.5% of the sample comes from the top ten.

Samples from volunteer blood donors who had recovered from COVID-19 were contributed by a second Seattle source. Each collaborating institution followed its own protocols to collect whole blood in K2EDTA tubes. For TCRbeta analysis, collaborators shipped samples in one of three forms: frozen whole blood, isolated PBMCs, or DNA extracted from either of those sample types. V gives up 6 bases and J gives up 5 bases, and the segment between their germline ends measures 5 bases. Measured from the cysteine to the phenylalanine, the CDR3 is 12 residues long. Kept here is only the CDR3 DNA, which spans 36 bases and is read in frame from base 1.

The clonotype was recovered from a man in his forties who had recovered from COVID-19. This receptor chain uses TRBV12-3 or TRBV12-4 and TRBJ1-6, with an unclear D gene assignment. Input material: peripheral blood. This receptor carries the CDR3 CASRRDNSPLHF. DNA sequence: TGTGCCAGCAGGCGGGATAATTCACCCCTCCACTTT.